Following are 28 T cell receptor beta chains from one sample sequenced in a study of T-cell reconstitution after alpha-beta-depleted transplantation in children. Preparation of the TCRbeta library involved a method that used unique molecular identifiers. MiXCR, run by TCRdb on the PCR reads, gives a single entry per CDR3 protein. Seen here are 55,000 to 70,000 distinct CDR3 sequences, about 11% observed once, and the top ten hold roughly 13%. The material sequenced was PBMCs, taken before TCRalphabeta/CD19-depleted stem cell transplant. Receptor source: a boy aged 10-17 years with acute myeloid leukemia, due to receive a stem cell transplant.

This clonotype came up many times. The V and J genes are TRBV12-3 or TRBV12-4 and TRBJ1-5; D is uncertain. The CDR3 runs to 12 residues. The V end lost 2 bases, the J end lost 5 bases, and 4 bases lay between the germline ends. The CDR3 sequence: CASSLRDQPQHF. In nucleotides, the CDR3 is TGTGCCAGCAGTTTAAGAGATCAGCCCCAGCATTTT.

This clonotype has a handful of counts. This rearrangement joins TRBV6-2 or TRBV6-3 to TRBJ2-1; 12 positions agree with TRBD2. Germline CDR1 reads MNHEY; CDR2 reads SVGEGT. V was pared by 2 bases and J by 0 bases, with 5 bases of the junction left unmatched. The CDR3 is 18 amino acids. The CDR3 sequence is CASSYPPSGRGSYNEQFF. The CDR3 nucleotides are TGTGCCAGCAGTTACCCCCCTAGCGGGAGGGGCTCCTACAATGAGCAGTTCTTC.

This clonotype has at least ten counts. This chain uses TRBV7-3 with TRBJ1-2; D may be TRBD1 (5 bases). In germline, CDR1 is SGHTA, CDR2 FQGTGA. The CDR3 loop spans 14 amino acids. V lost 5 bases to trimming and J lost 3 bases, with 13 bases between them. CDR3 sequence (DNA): TGTGCCAGCAGCCTCGGGGGAGTTGACTATGGCTACACCTTC. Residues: CASSLGGVDYGYTF.

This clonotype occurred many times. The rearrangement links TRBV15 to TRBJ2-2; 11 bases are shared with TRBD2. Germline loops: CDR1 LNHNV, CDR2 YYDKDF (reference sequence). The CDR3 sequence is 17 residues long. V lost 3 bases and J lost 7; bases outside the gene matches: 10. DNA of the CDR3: TGTGCCACCAGCAGGATTGCCCATGGACTAGCGGGCGGGGAGCTGTTTTTT. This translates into CATSRIAHGLAGGELFF.

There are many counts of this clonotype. CDR3 in DNA: TGTGCCAGCAGTGACCCAAGGCAGGTCGGAAGACAGGTCTCGTTGGTGACCCAGCATTTT. As protein: CASSDPRQVGRQVSLVTQHF. The V gene is TRBV28, the J gene TRBJ1-5, with a tentative D call TRBD1 (6 bases). CDR1 and CDR2 (germline): MDHEN, SYDVKM. V was trimmed by 5 bases and J by 11 bases, leaving 37 bases between them. CDR3 size: 20 residues. The variable domain in full, with the rest retrieved from reference TRBV28 and TRBJ1-5, is DVKVTQSSRYLVKRTGEKVFLECVQDMDHENMFWYRQDPGLGLRLIYFSYDVKMKEKGDIPEGYSVSREKKERFSLILESASTNQTSMYLCASSDPRQVGRQVSLVTQHFGDGTRLSIL.

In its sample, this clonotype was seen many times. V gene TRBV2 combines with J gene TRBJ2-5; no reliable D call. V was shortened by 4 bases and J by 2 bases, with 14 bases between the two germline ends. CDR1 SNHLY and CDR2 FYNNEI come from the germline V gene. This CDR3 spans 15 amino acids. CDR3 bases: TGTGCCAGCAGTGCCGGTGGTAGGGTTCAAGAGACCCAGTACTTC. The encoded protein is CASSAGGRVQETQYF.

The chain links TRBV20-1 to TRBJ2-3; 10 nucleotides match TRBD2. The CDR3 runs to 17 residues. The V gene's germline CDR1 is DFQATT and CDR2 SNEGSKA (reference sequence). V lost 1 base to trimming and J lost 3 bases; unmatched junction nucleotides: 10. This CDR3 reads CSARALAGVGWTDTQYF. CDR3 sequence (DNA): TGCAGTGCTAGAGCCCTAGCGGGAGTAGGATGGACAGATACGCAGTATTTT.

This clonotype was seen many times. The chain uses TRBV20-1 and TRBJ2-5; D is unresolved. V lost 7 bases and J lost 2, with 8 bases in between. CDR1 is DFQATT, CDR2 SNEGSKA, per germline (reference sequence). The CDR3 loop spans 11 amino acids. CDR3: CSGYRQETQYF. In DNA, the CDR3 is TGCAGTGGTTACAGACAAGAGACCCAGTACTTC.

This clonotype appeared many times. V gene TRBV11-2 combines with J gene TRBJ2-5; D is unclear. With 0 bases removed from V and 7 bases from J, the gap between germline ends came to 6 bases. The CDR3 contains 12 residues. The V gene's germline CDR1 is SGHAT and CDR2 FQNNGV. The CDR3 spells CASSLDKLTQYF. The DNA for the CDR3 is TGTGCCAGCAGCTTAGACAAGCTGACCCAGTACTTC.

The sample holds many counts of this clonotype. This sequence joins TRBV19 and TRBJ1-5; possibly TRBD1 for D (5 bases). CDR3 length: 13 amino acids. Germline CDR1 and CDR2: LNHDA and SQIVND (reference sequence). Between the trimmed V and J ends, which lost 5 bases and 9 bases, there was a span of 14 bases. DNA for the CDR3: TGTGCCAGTAGTCTCAGCAGGGCGGGGCCCCAGCATTTT. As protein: CASSLSRAGPQHF.

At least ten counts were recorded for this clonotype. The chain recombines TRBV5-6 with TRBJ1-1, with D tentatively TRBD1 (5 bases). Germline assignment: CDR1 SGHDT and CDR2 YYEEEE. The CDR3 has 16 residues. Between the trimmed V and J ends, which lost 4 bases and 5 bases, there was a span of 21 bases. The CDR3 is CASSLRQTPTGTEAFF. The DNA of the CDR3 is TGTGCCAGCAGCCTGAGACAGACCCCCACGGGAACTGAAGCTTTCTTT.

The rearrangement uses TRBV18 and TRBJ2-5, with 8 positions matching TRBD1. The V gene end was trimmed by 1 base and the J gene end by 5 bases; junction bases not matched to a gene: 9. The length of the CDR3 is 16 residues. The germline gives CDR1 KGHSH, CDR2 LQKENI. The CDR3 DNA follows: TGTGCCAGCTCACCACTAGGACAGGGCTTCATCGAGACCCAGTACTTC. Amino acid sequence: CASSPLGQGFIETQYF.

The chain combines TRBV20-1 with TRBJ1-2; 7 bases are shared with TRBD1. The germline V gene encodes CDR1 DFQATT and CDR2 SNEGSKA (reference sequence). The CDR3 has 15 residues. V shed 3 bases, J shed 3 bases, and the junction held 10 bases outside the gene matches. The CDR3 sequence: CSASASGGLDYGYTF. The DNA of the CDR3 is TGCAGTGCTAGTGCTTCAGGGGGATTGGACTATGGCTACACCTTC.

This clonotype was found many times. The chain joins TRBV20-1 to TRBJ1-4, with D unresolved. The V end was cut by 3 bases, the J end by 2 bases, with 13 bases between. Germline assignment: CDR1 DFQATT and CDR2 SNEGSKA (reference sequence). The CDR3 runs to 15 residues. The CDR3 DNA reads TGCAGTGCTAGGCCCCCCGGGGTTACTAATGAAAAACTGTTTTTT. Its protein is CSARPPGVTNEKLFF.

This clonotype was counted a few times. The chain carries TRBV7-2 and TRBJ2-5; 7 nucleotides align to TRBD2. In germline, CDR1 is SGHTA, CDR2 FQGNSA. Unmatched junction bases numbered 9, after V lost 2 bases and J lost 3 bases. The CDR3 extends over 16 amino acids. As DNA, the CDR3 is TGTGCCAGCAGCTTAAATCCGAGCGGGGTCAAAGAGACCCAGTACTTC. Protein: CASSLNPSGVKETQYF.

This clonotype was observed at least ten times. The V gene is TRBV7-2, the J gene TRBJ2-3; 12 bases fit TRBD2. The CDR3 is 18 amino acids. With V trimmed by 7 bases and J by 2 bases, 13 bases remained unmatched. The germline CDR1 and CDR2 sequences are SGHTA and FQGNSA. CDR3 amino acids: CASNNIRLAGGITDTQYF. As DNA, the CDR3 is TGTGCCAGCAACAACATCCGGCTAGCGGGGGGGATCACAGATACGCAGTATTTT.

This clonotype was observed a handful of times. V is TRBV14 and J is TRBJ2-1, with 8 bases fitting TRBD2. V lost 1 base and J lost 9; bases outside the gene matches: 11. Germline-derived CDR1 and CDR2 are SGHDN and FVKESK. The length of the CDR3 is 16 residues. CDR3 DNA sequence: TGTGCCAGCAGCCAAGTCTACGGGGGGGCCGGAGGTGAGCAGTTCTTC. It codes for CASSQVYGGAGGEQFF.

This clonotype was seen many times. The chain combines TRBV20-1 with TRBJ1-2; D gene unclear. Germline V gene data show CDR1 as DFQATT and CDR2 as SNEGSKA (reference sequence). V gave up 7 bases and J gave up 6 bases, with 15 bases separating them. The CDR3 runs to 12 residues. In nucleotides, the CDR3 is TGCAGTGTTTTGCCGGGTCGCCATGGCTACACCTTC. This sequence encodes CSVLPGRHGYTF.

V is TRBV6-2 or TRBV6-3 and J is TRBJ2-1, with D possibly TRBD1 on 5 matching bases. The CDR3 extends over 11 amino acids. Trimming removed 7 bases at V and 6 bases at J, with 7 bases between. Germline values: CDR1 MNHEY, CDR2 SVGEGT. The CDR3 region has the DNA TGTGCCAGCACCCAGGGCAATGAGCAGTTCTTC. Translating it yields CASTQGNEQFF.

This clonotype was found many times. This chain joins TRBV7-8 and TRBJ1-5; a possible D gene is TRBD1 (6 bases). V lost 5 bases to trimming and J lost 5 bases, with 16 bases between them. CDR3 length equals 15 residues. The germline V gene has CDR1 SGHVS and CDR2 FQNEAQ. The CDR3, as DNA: TGTGCCAGCAGCCTCGGGACACGGTGGGATCAGCCCCAGCATTTT. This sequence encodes CASSLGTRWDQPQHF.

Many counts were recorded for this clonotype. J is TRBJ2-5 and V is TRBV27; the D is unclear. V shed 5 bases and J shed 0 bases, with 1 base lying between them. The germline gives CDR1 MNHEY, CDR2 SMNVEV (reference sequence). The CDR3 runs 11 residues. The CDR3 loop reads CASSHQETQYF. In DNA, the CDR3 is TGTGCCAGCAGTCACCAAGAGACCCAGTACTTC.

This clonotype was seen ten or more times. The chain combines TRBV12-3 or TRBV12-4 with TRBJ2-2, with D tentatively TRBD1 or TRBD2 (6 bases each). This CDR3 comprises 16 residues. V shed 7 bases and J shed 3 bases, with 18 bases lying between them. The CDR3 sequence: CASKTRGQADTGELFF. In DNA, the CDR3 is TGTGCCAGCAAGACTAGGGGACAAGCGGACACCGGGGAGCTGTTTTTT.

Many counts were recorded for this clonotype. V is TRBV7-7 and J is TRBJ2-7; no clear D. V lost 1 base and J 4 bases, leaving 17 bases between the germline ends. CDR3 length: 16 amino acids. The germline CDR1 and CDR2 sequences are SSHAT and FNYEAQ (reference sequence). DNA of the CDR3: TGTGCCAGCAGCTTAGTAGGTGGACGGGCAACTTACGAGCAGTACGTC. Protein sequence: CASSLVGGRATYEQYV.

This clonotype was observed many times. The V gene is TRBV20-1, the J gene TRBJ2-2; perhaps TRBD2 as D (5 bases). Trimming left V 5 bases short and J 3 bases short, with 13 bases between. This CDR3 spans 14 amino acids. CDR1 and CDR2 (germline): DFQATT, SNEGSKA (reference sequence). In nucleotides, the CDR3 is TGCAGTGCTCCTCGGGGAACTTACACCGGGGAGCTGTTTTTT. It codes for CSAPRGTYTGELFF.

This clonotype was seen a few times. CDR3 protein: CASRGQGATGELFF. CDR3 bases: TGTGCCAGCAGGGGACAGGGGGCAACCGGGGAGCTGTTTTTT. The V call is TRBV28, the J call TRBJ2-2; 12 nucleotides match TRBD1. V lost 6 bases, J lost 5 bases, and 1 base stayed unmatched. The CDR3 is made up of 14 amino acids. Germline V gives CDR1 MDHEN, CDR2 SYDVKM.

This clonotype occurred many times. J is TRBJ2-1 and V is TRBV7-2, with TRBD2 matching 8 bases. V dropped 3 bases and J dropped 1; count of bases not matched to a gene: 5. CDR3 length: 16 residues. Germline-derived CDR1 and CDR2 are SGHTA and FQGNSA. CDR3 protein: CASSFSGTRSYNEQFF. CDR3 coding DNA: TGTGCCAGCAGCTTCTCCGGGACTAGGTCCTACAATGAGCAGTTCTTC.

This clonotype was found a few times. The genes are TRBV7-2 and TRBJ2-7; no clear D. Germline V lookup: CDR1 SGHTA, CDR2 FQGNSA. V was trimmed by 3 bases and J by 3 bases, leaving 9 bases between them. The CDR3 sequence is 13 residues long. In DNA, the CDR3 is TGTGCCAGCAGCTTGGAATTCGGCTACGAGCAGTACTTC. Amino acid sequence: CASSLEFGYEQYF. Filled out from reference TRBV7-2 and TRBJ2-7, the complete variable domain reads GAGVSQSPSNKVTEKGKDVELRCDPISGHTALYWYRQSLGQGLEFLIYFQGNSAPDKSGLPSDRFSAERTGGSVSTLTIQRTQQEDSAVYLCASSLEFGYEQYFGPGTRLTVT.

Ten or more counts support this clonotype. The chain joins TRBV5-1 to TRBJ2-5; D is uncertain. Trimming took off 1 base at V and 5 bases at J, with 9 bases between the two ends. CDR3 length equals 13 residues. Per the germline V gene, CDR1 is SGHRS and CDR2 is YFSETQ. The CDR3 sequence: CASSLLGRETQYF. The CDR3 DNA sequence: TGCGCCAGCAGCTTGTTGGGTCGGGAGACCCAGTACTTC.